Listed here is a single TCR beta chain. The entry originates in a study of blood T cell repertoires in COVID-19. The wider study: Acute and convalescent COVID-19 samples came from the United States, Italy and Spain. PBMCs, B-cell-depleted T cells, or T cells provided the cDNA or gDNA that made up the material.

The CDR3 spans 15 residues. V lost 5 bases, J lost 4 bases, and 16 bases lay in between. From germline, CDR1 is MNHEY and CDR2 SMNVEV (reference sequence). In the original analysis: The authors estimated nucleated cell counts from reference gene primer amplification. Repertoires were generated with immunoSEQ multiplex PCR, while TCRdb's copy carries only in-frame clones and drops some. Clone size and the V and J calls come from that table; the DNA yielded D and trimming. The sample comprises 500,000 to 600,000 clones, around 90% of which are singletons, and less than 9.5% rests with the top ten. The Seattle patients, enrolled during active infection, were followed longitudinally.

The chain recombines TRBV27 with TRBJ2-3; D is perhaps TRBD2 (6 bases). The source of this sequence is a woman aged 50 to 60 with COVID-19, enrolled during active disease. The sequencing sample was made of peripheral blood. CDR3 DNA sequence: TGTGCCAGCAGTATCGCCGGGACTCATCCAGATACGCAGTATTTT. Translating gives CASSIAGTHPDTQYF.